Here is one TCR beta chain with its context. TCRdb keeps only in-frame clones here, not all; method: immunoSEQ multiplex PCR. The sample records some 60,000 clones, just under 95% being singletons. These data originate in a study of T cell changes during pregnancy in multiple sclerosis. Germline V gene lookup returns CDR1 MNHEY and CDR2 SVGAGI. Trimming cost V 6 bases and J 5 bases; bases outside gene matches: 8. The CDR3 totals 14 residues. This sequence originates from a female donor with multiple sclerosis, enrolled in a pregnancy study. V usage is TRBV6-5 and J usage is TRBJ2-5, with 8 positions matching TRBD1. The sample in question was CD4+ T cells from peripheral blood mononuclear cells, obtained before pregnancy. The CDR3 reads CASRPTGAGETQYF. Written as DNA, the CDR3 is TGTGCCAGCAGGCCGACAGGGGCGGGGGAGACCCAGTACTTC.